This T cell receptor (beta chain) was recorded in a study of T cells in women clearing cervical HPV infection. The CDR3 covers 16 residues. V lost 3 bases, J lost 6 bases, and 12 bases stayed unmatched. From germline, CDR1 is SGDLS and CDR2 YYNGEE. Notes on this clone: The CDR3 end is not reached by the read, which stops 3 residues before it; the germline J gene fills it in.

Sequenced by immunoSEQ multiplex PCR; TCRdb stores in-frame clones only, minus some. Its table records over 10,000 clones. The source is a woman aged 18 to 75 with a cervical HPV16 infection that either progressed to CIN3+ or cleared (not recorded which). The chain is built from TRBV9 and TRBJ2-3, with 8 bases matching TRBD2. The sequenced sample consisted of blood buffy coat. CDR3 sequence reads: CASSERVAGLPDTQYF. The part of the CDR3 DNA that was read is TGTGCCAGCAGCGAGAGGGTAGCGGGGCTCCCCGATACG.